Below, one T cell receptor (beta chain) is given with its context. This sample was included in a study of shared clonotypes between healthy human individuals. On the study more broadly: Each donor's CD4 naive and CD4 memory cells filled three plates apiece, CD8 naive two, and CD8 memory one.

The method was immunoSEQ multiplex PCR; TCRdb's version includes in-frame clones alone and lacks a portion of them. The profile shows over a million clones, around 78% of them singletons. The source of this sequence is a man aged 18 to 30 in good health. Some clones in this sample may be carry-over from other donors' samples. Sequenced input: memory CD4+ T cells from PBMCs. Subset of the sample: CD45RA-negative fraction.

In DNA, the CDR3 is TGTGCCAGCAGTTACTCCCCGCAGAGCTCCTACAATGAGCAGTTCTTC. This sequence encodes CASSYSPQSSYNEQFF. The chain carries TRBV6-5 and TRBJ2-1; D remains unclear. Per germline, CDR1 MNHEY and CDR2 SVGAGI. Trimming pared 0 bases from V and 0 bases from J, leaving 9 bases between. The CDR3 contains 16 residues.